The TCR beta chain under discussion was sequenced for a study of blood T cells in healthy people across ages. Study outcomes and limitations: Age showed a roughly linear inverse relationship with TCR beta diversity per million T cells. Researchers said unsorted PBMCs prevented a conclusive naive versus antigen-experienced comparison.

It was with a sample-barcoded 5' primer and a J-beta primer mix that a second PCR of roughly 6 to 12 cycles was run. A template-switch adaptor with 12 random nucleotides tagged each cDNA molecule. TCRdb recomputed calls from the 5' RACE reads with MiXCR, one row per CDR3 protein. The sample has hundreds of thousands of distinct CDR3 sequences, about 55% seen once; the top ten hold 45% to 60%. The J segment lost 15 bases and the V segment lost 1 base, leaving 5 bases of the junction unmatched. The germline V gene has CDR1 SGHTA and CDR2 FQGNSA. The CDR3 sequence is 12 residues long. This clonotype was seen a handful of times. The antigen is undetermined.

The receptor was derived from a man in his 60s in good health. The sample comprised blood. The chain recombines TRBV7-2 with TRBJ2-1; 8 bases fit TRBD2. The chain's CDR3 is CASSLGPGGSFF. CDR3 bases: TGTGCCAGCAGCTTAGGGCCGGGAGGGTCGTTCTTC.